This T cell receptor beta chain stems from a study of a mutant IDH1 vaccine in newly diagnosed glioma. Study-level background: Patients, over weeks 1, 3, 5, 7, 11, 15, 19 and 23, received a total of eight vaccinations. Investigators started vaccination 4-6 weeks after radiotherapy alone, or with temozolomide cycles. Treated patients, averaging 40.4 years, were around 62% male and about 38% female.

V was trimmed by 2 bases and J by 6 bases, leaving 9 bases between them. Germline values: CDR1 SGHRS, CDR2 YFSETQ. The CDR3 length is 13 residues. This table comes from immunoSEQ multiplex PCR, and its TCRdb copy is limited to in-frame clones, with some not included. Of about 77,000 clones listed, more than 70% were seen once; the top ten hold 0.6% to 0.95%. In the case of this clone: The antigen is not known.

This sample's time point: week 23, last vaccination. Topical imiquimod accompanied each vaccine dose, which consisted of 300 ug of mutant IDH1 20-mer peptide. Study-level points and caveats: Vaccine-induced immune responses were detected in roughly 93% of patients.

The source material was PBMCs, sampled from a glioma patient whose treatment included an IDH1 peptide vaccine. V usage is TRBV5-1 and J usage is TRBJ2-1; a possible D gene is TRBD1 (5 bases). This TCR was recovered from a woman between 50 and 59 years old with glioma. In DNA form, the CDR3 reads TGCGCCAGCAGCTTCCAGGGTGGCAATGAGCAGTTCTTC. Translating it yields CASSFQGGNEQFF.